This T cell receptor beta chain comes out of a study of naive and memory T cell subsets. This clonotype was found a few times. Its specificity is unknown. Regarding the study as a whole: Over 95% of naive TCR sequences appeared only once, unlike memory subsets.

CDR3 length: 15 amino acids. CDR1 is DFQATT and CDR2 is SNEGSKA in the germline V gene (reference sequence). Trimming shortened V by 1 base and J by 2 bases, and 15 bases separated the two germline ends. Both TRBC1 and TRBC2 were covered by a beta constant-region primer of two equimolar oligonucleotides. TCRdb reprocessed the UMI-ligation and nested PCR reads via MiXCR and lists one record per CDR3 protein. The sample has around 90,000 distinct CDR3 sequences, 7% seen once. What was sequenced was central memory CD4+ T cells from blood. The TCR comes from a human donor in good health. This chain uses TRBV20-1 with TRBJ2-7; possibly TRBD1 or TRBD2 for D (6 bases each). In DNA form, the CDR3 reads TGCAGTGCTAGAGTCTCCCGGGGGCTCACCTACGAGCAGTACTTC. This codes for CSARVSRGLTYEQYF.